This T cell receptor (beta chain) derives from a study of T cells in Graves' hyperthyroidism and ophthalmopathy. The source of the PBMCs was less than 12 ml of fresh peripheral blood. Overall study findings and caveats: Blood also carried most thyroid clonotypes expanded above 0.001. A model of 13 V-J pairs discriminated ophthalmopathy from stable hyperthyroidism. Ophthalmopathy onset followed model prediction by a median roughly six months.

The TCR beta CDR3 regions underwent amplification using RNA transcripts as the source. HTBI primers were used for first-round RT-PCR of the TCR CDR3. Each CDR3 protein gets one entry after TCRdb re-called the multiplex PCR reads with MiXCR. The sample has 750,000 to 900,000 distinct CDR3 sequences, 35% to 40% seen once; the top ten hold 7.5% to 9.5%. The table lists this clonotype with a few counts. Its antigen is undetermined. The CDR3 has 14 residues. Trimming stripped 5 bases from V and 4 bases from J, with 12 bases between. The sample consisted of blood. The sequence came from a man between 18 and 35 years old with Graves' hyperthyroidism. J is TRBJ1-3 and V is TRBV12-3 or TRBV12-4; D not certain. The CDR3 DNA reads TGTGCCAGCAGTCGGACGGCAGAGGGAAACACCATATATTTT. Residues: CASSRTAEGNTIYF.